The table lists the clone carrying this T cell receptor (beta chain) with a count of one. At one of its ends the junction is not consistent with the germline gene, which may arise from a read error. The sample is drawn from a study of technical replicates of blood from several donors. Here immunoSEQ multiplex PCR was the method, and the copy in TCRdb shows in-frame clones only, minus some. The sample contains approximately 75,000 clones, 97% of which appear only once. CDR1 is MDHEN, CDR2 SYDVKM, per germline. The CDR3 is 17 residues long. This TCR came from a human donor in good health. What was sequenced was T cells isolated from PBMCs. The V gene is TRBV28, the J gene TRBJ2-1; 9 bases fit TRBD2. The CDR3 protein is CASSPNSGLASSNEQFF. CDR3 bases: TGTGCCAGCAGCCCCAATTCGGGACTAGCCTCCTCCAATGAGCAGTTCTTC.